These T cell receptor beta chains were read from a single sample in a study of blood T cell repertoires in COVID-19. Sequenced by immunoSEQ multiplex PCR; TCRdb stores in-frame clones only, minus some. Of 40,000 to 45,000 clones listed, roughly nine tenths were seen once; the top ten hold 20% to 25%. Sequences were obtained from peripheral blood. The receptors shown here come from a man aged 45-65 years with active COVID-19. CDR3s include the opening cysteine and the closing phenylalanine or tryptophan. D genes are given only for firm matches. The size field is filled for only some rows; it gives once, few, many or a size class.

D gene,clone size,V gene,J gene,CDR3 protein,CDR3 DNA
-,-,TRBV4-1,TRBJ2-2,CASSQAGELFF,TGCGCCAGCAGCCAGGCTGGGGAGCTGTTTTTT
-,-,TRBV7-3,TRBJ2-2,CASSTPGPRGGTGELFF,TGTGCCAGCAGCACGCCGGGACCGAGGGGAGGAACCGGGGAGCTGTTTTTT
TRBD2,-,TRBV6-5,TRBJ2-7,CATGIAGYYEQYF,TGTGCCACTGGAATAGCGGGGTACTACGAGCAGTACTTC
-,-,TRBV30,TRBJ1-6,CAWSTRGGQGSTKSPLHF,TGTGCCTGGAGTACCCGCGGGGGGCAGGGGTCTACAAAGTCACCCCTCCACTTT
TRBD1,-,TRBV24-1,TRBJ2-7,CATSDLNRGQLKDEQYF,TGTGCCACCAGTGATTTAAACAGGGGGCAATTGAAGGACGAGCAGTACTTC
-,-,TRBV25-1,TRBJ1-2,CASRGGERGYGYTF,TGTGCCAGCAGGGGGGGGGAGAGGGGCTATGGCTACACCTTC
TRBD1,-,TRBV18,TRBJ1-2,CASSQGQGRANYGYTF,TGTGCCAGCTCACAGGGACAGGGGAGAGCTAACTATGGCTACACCTTC
-,-,TRBV7-9,TRBJ1-1,CASSLARGGAFF,TGTGCCAGCAGCTTAGCGAGGGGAGGAGCTTTCTTT
-,-,TRBV6-2/TRBV6-3,TRBJ1-2,CASSEDYYGYTF,TGTGCCAGCAGCGAGGATTATTATGGCTACACCTTC
TRBD2,-,TRBV24-1,TRBJ2-1,CATSDWGGSNEQFF,TGTGCCACCAGTGATTGGGGGGGTAGTAATGAGCAGTTCTTC
TRBD2,-,TRBV9,TRBJ2-3,CASSLSGGRTDTQYF,TGTGCCAGCAGCCTCTCGGGCGGGAGAACAGATACGCAGTATTTT
-,-,TRBV2,TRBJ2-2,CASHLRGAPSGELFF,TGTGCCAGCCACCTCCGGGGGGCACCATCCGGGGAGCTGTTTTTT
TRBD2,-,TRBV4-1,TRBJ2-2,CASSQASGSAGELFF,TGCGCCAGCAGCCAAGCTAGCGGGAGCGCCGGGGAGCTGTTTTTT
-,-,TRBV2,TRBJ2-2,CASKTGGAGELFF,TGTGCCAGCAAGACAGGAGGTGCCGGGGAGCTGTTTTTT
-,-,TRBV7-3,TRBJ2-1,CASSPQPLGLAYNEQFF,TGTGCCAGCAGCCCCCAACCTCTGGGGCTAGCCTACAATGAGCAGTTCTTC
-,-,TRBV27,TRBJ2-7,CASSLPDRLYEQYF,TGTGCCAGCAGTTTACCGGACAGACTGTACGAGCAGTACTTC
TRBD1,-,TRBV6-5,TRBJ2-1,CASSTGQGVRGEQFF,TGTGCCAGCAGTACAGGACAGGGGGTACGCGGTGAGCAGTTCTTC
TRBD1,-,TRBV12-3/TRBV12-4,TRBJ1-4,CASSGDRGFLLFF,TGTGCCAGCAGTGGGGACAGGGGGTTTCTACTGTTTTTT
-,-,TRBV27,TRBJ2-3,CASSSFRADTQYF,TGTGCCAGCAGTTCCTTTAGAGCAGATACGCAGTATTTT
TRBD2,-,TRBV20-1,TRBJ2-7,CSLAGSYEQYF,TGCAGCCTAGCGGGAAGCTACGAGCAGTACTTC
-,-,TRBV18,TRBJ1-1,CASSPLARGLNTEAFF,TGTGCCAGCTCACCACTGGCCCGGGGGTTGAACACTGAAGCTTTCTTT
-,-,TRBV5-1,TRBJ2-7,CASSLGRSYEQYF,TGCGCCAGCAGCTTGGGCAGATCCTACGAGCAGTACTTC
-,-,TRBV5-1,TRBJ2-7,CASSGIQYEQYF,TGCGCCAGCAGCGGAATACAGTACGAGCAGTACTTC
-,-,TRBV7-2,TRBJ2-7,CASSHSYEQYF,TGTGCCAGCAGCCACAGCTACGAGCAGTACTTC
TRBD2,-,TRBV24-1,TRBJ2-3,CATSGAGARTDTQYF,TGTGCCACCAGTGGAGCGGGAGCCCGCACAGATACGCAGTATTTT
-,-,TRBV27,TRBJ2-5,CASRQDRRGETQYF,TGTGCCAGCAGGCAAGACAGGAGAGGAGAGACCCAGTACTTC
-,-,TRBV28,TRBJ2-5,CASSLLQETQYF,TGTGCCAGCAGTTTACTCCAAGAGACCCAGTACTTC
TRBD2,-,TRBV10-1,TRBJ2-1,CARTRLAGENEQFF,TGCGCCAGGACGCGACTAGCGGGAGAGAATGAGCAGTTCTTC
-,-,TRBV5-1,TRBJ2-7,CASSLGMGGYEQYF,TGCGCCAGCAGCTTGGGAATGGGAGGTTACGAGCAGTACTTC
-,-,TRBV11-3,TRBJ2-7,CASSPGTLSYEQYF,TGTGCCAGCAGCCCCGGGACTCTCTCCTACGAGCAGTACTTC
TRBD1,-,TRBV28,TRBJ1-1,CASPPQGVSSRNTEAFF,TGTGCCAGTCCCCCCCAGGGGGTGTCTTCCAGGAACACTGAAGCTTTCTTT
TRBD1,-,TRBV18,TRBJ1-1,CASSRQGDTEAFF,TGTGCCAGCTCACGACAGGGTGACACTGAAGCTTTCTTT
TRBD2,few,TRBV7-9,TRBJ2-3,CASSPRASGADTQYF,TGTGCCAGCAGCCCACGGGCTAGCGGTGCAGATACGCAGTATTTT
TRBD1,-,TRBV7-9,TRBJ2-1,CASSNRDSYNEQFF,TGTGCCAGCAGCAACCGGGACAGTTACAATGAGCAGTTCTTC
TRBD1,-,TRBV7-2,TRBJ2-5,CASSPGGYQETQYF,TGTGCCAGCAGTCCAGGGGGCTACCAAGAGACCCAGTACTTC
TRBD2,-,TRBV9,TRBJ2-7,CASSDSLSGGLYEQYF,TGTGCCAGCAGCGACAGCCTTAGCGGGGGATTGTACGAGCAGTACTTC
-,-,TRBV30,TRBJ1-4,CAWSPREGEKLFF,TGTGCCTGGAGTCCCAGGGAGGGTGAAAAACTGTTTTTT
-,-,TRBV5-6,TRBJ1-2,CASSLGHRGYGYTF,TGTGCCAGCAGCTTGGGGCATCGTGGCTATGGCTACACCTTC
-,once,TRBV11-2,TRBJ2-7,CASSPGLSYEQYF,TGTGCCAGCAGCCCGGGACTGTCCTACGAGCAGTACTTC
-,-,TRBV6-2/TRBV6-3,TRBJ1-2,CASSYGSGQSGYTF,TGTGCCAGCAGTTACGGGTCCGGACAGTCTGGCTACACCTTC
-,-,TRBV27,TRBJ2-7,CASSLGTSYEQYF,TGTGCCAGCAGTTTAGGGACTTCCTACGAGCAGTACTTC
TRBD1,-,TRBV19,TRBJ1-1,CASSVGTGGTEAFF,TGTGCCAGTAGTGTCGGGACAGGGGGTACTGAAGCTTTCTTT
-,once,TRBV28,TRBJ1-2,CASTFSGGAYGYTF,TGTGCCAGCACCTTCTCGGGGGGCGCGTATGGCTACACCTTC
-,-,TRBV10-3,TRBJ1-5,CAISASDQGNQPQHF,TGTGCCATCAGTGCCTCCGACCAGGGGAATCAGCCCCAGCATTTT
TRBD1,-,TRBV7-9,TRBJ1-1,CASSQTGEAEAFF,TGTGCCAGCAGCCAGACAGGGGAGGCTGAAGCTTTCTTT
TRBD1,-,TRBV9,TRBJ2-2,CASSALVGTGHNTGELFF,TGTGCCAGCAGCGCTTTAGTCGGGACAGGGCATAACACCGGGGAGCTGTTTTTT
TRBD1,-,TRBV28,TRBJ2-5,CASCPFTGGLETQYF,TGTGCCAGCTGCCCCTTTACAGGGGGGTTAGAGACCCAGTACTTC
-,-,TRBV30,TRBJ1-5,CAWSVTAGNQPQHF,TGTGCCTGGAGTGTAACAGCGGGCAATCAGCCCCAGCATTTT
-,-,TRBV3-1/TRBV3-2,TRBJ1-1,CASSQGASTEAFF,TGTGCCAGCAGCCAGGGGGCGAGCACTGAAGCTTTCTTT
TRBD2,-,TRBV11-1,TRBJ2-3,CASSLEAGESTDTQYF,TGTGCCAGCAGCTTAGAGGCGGGGGAGAGCACAGATACGCAGTATTTT